This T cell receptor beta chain was found in a study of cytomegalovirus exposure and HLA in healthy donors. Per germline, CDR1 LGHNA and CDR2 YNFKEQ. CDR3 length: 17 amino acids. Germline trimming cut 0 bases from V and 2 bases from J; bases unmatched to any gene: 9. Researchers ran the PCR with 60 Vbeta and 13 Jbeta primers. This table comes from immunoSEQ multiplex PCR, and its TCRdb copy is limited to in-frame clones, with some not included. The sample yields around 150,000 clones, roughly three quarters seen once. This receptor was obtained from a male donor in good health and CMV-seronegative. V is TRBV4-2 and J is TRBJ2-5, with 7 nucleotides matching TRBD2. Material: PBMCs. Written as DNA, the CDR3 is TGTGCCAGCAGCCAAGATCCTACTAGCGATAAGCAAGAGACCCAGTACTTC. It codes for CASSQDPTSDKQETQYF.